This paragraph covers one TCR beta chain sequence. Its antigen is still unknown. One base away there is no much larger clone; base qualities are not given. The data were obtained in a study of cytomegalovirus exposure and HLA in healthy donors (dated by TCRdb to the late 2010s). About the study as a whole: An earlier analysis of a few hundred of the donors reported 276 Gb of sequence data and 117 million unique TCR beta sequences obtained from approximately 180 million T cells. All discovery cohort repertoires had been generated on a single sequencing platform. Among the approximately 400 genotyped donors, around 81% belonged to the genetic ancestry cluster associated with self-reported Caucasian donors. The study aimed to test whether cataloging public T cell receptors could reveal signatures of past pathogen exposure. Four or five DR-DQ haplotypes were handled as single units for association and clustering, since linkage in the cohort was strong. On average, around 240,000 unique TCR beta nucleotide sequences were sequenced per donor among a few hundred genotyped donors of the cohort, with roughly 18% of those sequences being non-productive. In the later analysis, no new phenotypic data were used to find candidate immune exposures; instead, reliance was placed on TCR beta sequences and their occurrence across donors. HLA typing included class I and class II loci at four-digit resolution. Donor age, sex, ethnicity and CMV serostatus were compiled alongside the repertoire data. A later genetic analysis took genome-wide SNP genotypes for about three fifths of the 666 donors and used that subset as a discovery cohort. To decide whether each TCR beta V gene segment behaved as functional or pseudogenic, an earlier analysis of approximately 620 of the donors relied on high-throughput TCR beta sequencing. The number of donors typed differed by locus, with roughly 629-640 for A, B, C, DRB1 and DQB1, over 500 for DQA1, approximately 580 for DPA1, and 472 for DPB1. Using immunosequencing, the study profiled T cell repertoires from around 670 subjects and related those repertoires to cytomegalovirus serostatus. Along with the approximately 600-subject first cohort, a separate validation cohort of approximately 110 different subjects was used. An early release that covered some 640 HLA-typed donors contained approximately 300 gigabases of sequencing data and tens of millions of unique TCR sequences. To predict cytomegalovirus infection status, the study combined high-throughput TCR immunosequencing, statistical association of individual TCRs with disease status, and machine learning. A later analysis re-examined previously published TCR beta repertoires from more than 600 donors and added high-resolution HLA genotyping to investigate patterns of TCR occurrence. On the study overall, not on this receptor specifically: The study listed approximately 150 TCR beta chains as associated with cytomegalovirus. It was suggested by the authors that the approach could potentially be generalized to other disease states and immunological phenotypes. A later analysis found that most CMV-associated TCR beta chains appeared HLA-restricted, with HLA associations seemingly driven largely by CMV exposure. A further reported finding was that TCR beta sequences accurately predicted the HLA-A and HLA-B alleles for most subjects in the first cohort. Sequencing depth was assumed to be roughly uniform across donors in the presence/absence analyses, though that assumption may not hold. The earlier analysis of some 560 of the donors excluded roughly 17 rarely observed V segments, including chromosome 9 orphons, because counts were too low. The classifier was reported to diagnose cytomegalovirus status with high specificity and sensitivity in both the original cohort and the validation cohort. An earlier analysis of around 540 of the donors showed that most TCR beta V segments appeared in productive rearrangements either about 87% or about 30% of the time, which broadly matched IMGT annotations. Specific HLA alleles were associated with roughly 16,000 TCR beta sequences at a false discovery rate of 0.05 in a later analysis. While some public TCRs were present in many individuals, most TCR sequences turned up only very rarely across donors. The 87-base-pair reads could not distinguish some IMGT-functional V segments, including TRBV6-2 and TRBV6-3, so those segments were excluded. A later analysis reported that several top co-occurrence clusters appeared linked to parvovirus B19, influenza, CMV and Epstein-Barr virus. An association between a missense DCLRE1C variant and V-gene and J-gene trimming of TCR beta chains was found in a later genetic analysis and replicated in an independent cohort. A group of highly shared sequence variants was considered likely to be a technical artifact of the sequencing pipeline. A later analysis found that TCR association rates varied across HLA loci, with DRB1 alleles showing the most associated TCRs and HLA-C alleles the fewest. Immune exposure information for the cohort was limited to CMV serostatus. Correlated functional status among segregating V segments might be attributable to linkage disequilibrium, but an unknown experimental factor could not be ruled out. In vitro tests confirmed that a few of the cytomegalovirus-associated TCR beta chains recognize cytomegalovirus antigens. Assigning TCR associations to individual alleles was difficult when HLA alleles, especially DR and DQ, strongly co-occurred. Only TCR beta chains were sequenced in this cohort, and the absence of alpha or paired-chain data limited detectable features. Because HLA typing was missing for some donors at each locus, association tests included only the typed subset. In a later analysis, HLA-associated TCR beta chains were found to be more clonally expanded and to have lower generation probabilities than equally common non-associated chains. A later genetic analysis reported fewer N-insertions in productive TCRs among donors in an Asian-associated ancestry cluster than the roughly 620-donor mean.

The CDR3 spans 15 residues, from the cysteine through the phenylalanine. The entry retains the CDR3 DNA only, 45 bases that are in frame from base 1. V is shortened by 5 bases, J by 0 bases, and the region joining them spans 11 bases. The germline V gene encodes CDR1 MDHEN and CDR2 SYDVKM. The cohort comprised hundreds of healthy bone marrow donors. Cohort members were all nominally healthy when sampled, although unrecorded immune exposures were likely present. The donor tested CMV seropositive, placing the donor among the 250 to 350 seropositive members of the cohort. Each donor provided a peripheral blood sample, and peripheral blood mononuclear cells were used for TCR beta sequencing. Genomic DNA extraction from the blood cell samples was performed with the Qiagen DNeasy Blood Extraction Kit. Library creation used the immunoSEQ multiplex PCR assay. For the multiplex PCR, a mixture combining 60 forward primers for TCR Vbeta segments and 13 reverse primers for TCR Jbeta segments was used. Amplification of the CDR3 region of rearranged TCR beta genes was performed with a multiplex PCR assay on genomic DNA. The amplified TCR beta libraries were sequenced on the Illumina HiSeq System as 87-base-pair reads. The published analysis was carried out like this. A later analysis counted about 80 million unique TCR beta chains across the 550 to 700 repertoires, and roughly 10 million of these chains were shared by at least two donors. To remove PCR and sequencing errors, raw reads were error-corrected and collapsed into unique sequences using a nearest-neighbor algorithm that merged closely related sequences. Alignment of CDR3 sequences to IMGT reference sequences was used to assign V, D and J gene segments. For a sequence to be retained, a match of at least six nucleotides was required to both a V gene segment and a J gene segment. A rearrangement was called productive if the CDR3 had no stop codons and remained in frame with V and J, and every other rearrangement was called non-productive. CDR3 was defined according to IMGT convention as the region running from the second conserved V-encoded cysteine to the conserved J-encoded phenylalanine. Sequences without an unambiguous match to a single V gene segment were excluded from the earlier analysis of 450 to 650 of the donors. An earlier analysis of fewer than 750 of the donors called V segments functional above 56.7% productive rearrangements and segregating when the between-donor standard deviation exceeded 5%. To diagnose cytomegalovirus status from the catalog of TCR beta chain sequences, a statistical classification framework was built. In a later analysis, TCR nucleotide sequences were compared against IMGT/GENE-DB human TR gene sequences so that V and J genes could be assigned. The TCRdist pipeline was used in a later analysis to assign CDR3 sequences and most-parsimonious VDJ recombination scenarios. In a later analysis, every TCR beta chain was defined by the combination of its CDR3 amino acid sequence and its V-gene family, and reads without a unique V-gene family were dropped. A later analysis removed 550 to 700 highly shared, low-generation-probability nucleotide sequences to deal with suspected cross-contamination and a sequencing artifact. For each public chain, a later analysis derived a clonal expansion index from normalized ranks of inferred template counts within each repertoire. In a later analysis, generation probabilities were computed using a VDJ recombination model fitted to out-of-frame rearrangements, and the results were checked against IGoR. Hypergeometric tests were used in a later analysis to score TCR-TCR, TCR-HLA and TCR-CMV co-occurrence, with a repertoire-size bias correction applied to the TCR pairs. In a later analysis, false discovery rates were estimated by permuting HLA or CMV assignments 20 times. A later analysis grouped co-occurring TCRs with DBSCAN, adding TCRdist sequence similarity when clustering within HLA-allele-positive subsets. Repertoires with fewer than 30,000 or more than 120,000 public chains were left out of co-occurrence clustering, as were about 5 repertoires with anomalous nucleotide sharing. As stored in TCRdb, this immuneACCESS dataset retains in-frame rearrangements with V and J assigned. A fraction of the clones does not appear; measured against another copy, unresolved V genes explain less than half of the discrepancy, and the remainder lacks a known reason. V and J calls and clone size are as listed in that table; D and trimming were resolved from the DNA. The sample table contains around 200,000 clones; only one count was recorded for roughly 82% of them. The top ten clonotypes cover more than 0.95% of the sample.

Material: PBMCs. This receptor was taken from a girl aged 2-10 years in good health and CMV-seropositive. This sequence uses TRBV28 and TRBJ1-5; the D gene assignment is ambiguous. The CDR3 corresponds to CASSPAQFSNQPQHF. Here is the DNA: TGTGCCAGCAGTCCAGCACAGTTTAGCAATCAGCCCCAGCATTTT.